A selection of T cell receptor beta chains follows, all from one sample in a study of T-cell memory formation after mild COVID-19. TCRdb redid the calling of the 5' RACE reads with MiXCR, one entry per CDR3 protein. The table has 110,000 or so distinct CDR3 sequences, 22% seen once. The source material was PBMCs or a T cell subset sorted from them (not recorded which). All receptors come from a man between 18 and 29 years old who had mild COVID-19 (a few samples of this study predate the infection). Cell type and time point are not known. Both conserved end residues are part of each CDR3. A D gene is named only where the DNA matches it firmly. For some rows the clone size is stated as once, few or many, or as a class when expanded; others skip it.

j_call clone_size d_call v_call cdr3_aa cdr3_nt
TRBJ2-1 few NA TRBV7-3 CASSLTLTGYNEQFF TGTGCCAGCAGCTTAACGTTAACGGGATACAATGAGCAGTTCTTC
TRBJ1-2 few NA TRBV6-2/TRBV6-3 CASSYETGLGYTF TGTGCCAGCAGTTACGAGACAGGTCTTGGCTACACCTTC
TRBJ2-1 few TRBD2 TRBV6-2/TRBV6-3 CASSYETSGDYNEQFF TGTGCCAGCAGTTACGAGACTAGCGGGGACTACAATGAGCAGTTCTTC
TRBJ1-2 NA NA TRBV15 CATSGWDESGGYGYTF TGTGCCACCAGCGGATGGGACGAGTCGGGGGGCTATGGCTACACCTTC
TRBJ2-5 NA NA TRBV10-3 CAIWTVGFETQYF TGTGCCATCTGGACAGTAGGGTTCGAGACCCAGTACTTC
TRBJ1-5 NA NA TRBV20-1 CSATPLQALTRPQHF TGCAGTGCTACCCCCCTGCAGGCCCTCACTCGGCCCCAGCATTTT
TRBJ2-2 few NA TRBV7-9 CASSQELSGGELFF TGTGCCAGCAGCCAAGAGCTCTCGGGGGGGGAGCTGTTTTTT
TRBJ2-7 NA NA TRBV5-4 CASSLGFEQYF TGTGCCAGCAGCCTCGGATTCGAGCAGTACTTC
TRBJ1-4 few NA TRBV4-3 CASSQDGPGPNEKLFF TGCGCCAGCAGCCAAGATGGTCCGGGTCCTAATGAAAAACTGTTTTTT
TRBJ2-1 NA NA TRBV27 CASSLQQIYNEQFF TGTGCCAGCAGTTTACAGCAAATCTACAATGAGCAGTTCTTC
TRBJ1-1 NA NA TRBV12-3/TRBV12-4 CASSFGGSPEAFF TGTGCCAGCAGTTTCGGAGGGTCCCCTGAAGCTTTCTTT
TRBJ2-3 NA TRBD2 TRBV5-1 CASSLKLISRGGITDTQYF TGCGCCAGCAGCTTGAAGCTAATCTCGCGGGGGGGAATCACAGATACGCAGTATTTT
TRBJ2-6 NA NA TRBV3-1 CASSQDAPWRANVLTF TGTGCCAGCAGCCAAGATGCCCCATGGAGGGCCAACGTCCTGACTTTC
TRBJ2-7 NA NA TRBV5-1 CASSLVGSLGEQYF TGCGCCAGCAGCTTGGTTGGTTCGCTGGGCGAGCAGTACTTC
TRBJ1-2 NA NA TRBV3-1 CASSQGRAHYGYTF TGTGCCAGCAGCCAGGGCAGGGCCCACTATGGCTACACCTTC
TRBJ2-7 NA NA TRBV27 CASSFTGSREQYF TGTGCCAGCAGTTTCACAGGGTCCCGCGAGCAGTACTTC
TRBJ2-4 few TRBD1 TRBV3-1 CASSQDPDRDIQYF TGTGCCAGCAGCCAAGATCCCGACAGGGACATTCAGTACTTC